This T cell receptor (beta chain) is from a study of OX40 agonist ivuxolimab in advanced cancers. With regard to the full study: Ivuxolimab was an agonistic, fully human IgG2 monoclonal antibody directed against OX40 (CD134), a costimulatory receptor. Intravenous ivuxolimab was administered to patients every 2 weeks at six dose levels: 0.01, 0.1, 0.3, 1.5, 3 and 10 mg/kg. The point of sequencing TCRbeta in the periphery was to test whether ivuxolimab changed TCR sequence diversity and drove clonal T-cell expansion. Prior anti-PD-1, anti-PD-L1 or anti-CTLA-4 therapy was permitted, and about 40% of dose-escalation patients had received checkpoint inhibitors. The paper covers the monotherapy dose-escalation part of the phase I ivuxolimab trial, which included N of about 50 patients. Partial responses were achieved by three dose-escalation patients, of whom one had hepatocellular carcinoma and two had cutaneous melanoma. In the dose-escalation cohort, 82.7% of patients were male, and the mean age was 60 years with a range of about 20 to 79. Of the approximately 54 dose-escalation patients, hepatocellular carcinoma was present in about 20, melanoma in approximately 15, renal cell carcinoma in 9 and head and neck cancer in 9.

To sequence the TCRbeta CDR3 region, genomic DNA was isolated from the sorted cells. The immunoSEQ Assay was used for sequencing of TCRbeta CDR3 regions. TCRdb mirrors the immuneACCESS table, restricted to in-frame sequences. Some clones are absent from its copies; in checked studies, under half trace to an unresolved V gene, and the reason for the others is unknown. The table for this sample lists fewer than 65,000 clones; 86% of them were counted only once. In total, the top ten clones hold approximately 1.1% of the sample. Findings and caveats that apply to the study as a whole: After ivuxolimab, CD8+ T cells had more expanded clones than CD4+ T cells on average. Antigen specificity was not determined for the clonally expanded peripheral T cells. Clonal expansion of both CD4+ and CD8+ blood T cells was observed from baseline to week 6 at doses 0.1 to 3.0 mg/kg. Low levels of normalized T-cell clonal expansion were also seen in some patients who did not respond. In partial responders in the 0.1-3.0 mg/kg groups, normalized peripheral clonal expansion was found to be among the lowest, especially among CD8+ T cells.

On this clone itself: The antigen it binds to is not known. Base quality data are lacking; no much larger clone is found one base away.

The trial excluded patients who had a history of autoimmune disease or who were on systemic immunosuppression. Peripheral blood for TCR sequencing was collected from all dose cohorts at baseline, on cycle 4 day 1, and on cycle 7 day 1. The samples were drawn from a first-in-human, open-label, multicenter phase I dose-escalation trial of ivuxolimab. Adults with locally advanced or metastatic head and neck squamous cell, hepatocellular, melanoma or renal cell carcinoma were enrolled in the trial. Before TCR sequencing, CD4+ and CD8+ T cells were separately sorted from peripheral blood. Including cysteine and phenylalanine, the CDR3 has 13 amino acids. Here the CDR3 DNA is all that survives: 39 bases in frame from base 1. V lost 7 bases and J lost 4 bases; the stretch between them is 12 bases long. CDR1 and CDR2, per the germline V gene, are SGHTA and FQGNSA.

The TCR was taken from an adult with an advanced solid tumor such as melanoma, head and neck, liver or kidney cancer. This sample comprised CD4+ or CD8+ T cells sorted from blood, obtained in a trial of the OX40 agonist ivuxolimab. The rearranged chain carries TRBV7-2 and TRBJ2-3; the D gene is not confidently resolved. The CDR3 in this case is CASTSHESDTQYF. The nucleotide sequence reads TGTGCCAGCACCAGTCATGAGTCAGATACGCAGTATTTT.